The clone carrying this T cell receptor beta chain came up once. The target antigen is unknown. This record comes from a study of shared clonotypes between healthy human individuals. Whole-study findings and limits: Enrolling few donors narrowed the genetic and exposure-history diversity that was represented.

Germline V gives CDR1 SGHTA, CDR2 FQGNSA. The CDR3 is made up of 15 amino acids. V was pared by 2 bases and J by 5 bases, with 7 bases of the junction left unmatched. The study separated CD4+ cells into CD45RA+ naive and CD45RA-negative memory subsets. The run depth of the assay was deep. Sequencing used immunoSEQ multiplex PCR; TCRdb keeps in-frame clones, though not all of them. The table lists about 1.4 million clones, more than 95% of them singletons. The TCR originated in a man aged 30 to 45 in good health. Sequenced input: naive CD4+ T cells sorted from blood. Subset meaning: CD45RA+ positively selected. The J gene is TRBJ2-3, the V gene TRBV7-2; the match to TRBD2 covers 7 bases. CDR3 loop: CASSLTSPGGDTQYF. CDR3 nucleotides: TGTGCCAGCAGCTTAACGAGCCCGGGGGGAGATACGCAGTATTTT.